A single sample is the source of the 4 T cell receptor beta chains below, sequenced in a study of blood T cells in healthy people across ages. It was with a sample-barcoded 5' primer and a J-beta primer mix that a second PCR of roughly 6 to 12 cycles was run. In TCRdb, the 5' RACE reads were re-called with MiXCR into one record per CDR3 protein. In the table there are 1,300,000 or so distinct CDR3 sequences, 59% of which are singletons. The sequenced sample consisted of blood. The source of these receptors is a man aged 18 to 30 in good health.

This clonotype was recorded only once. This chain links TRBV11-1 with TRBJ2-6; D not certain. Trimming pared 0 bases from V and 5 bases from J, leaving 8 bases between. The germline V gene encodes CDR1 SGHAT and CDR2 FQDESV (reference sequence). The CDR3 has 15 amino acids. CDR3 bases: TGTGCCAGCAGCTTAGCGCCGAGGAGGGCCAACGTCCTGACTTTC. Translated, it gives CASSLAPRRANVLTF. Based on the CDR3 plus reference TRBV11-1 and TRBJ2-6, the full variable domain is EAEVAQSPRYKITEKSQAVAFWCDPISGHATLYWYRQILGQGPELLVQFQDESVVDDSQLPKDRFSAERLKGVDSTLKIQPAELGDSAMYLCASSLAPRRANVLTFGAGSRLTVL.

The V gene is TRBV13, the J gene TRBJ2-3; D perhaps matches TRBD2 (6 bases). Between the trimmed V and J ends, which lost 5 bases and 2 bases, there was a span of 14 bases. Germline loops: CDR1 PRHDT, CDR2 FYEKMQ (reference sequence). The CDR3 sequence is 15 residues long. This chain's CDR3 is CASSPTREATDTQYF. The CDR3 DNA reads as TGTGCCAGCAGCCCCACTAGGGAGGCCACAGATACGCAGTATTTT.

The genes are TRBV28 and TRBJ2-3; a weak D match, TRBD1 (5 bases). The CDR3 consists of 16 residues. CDR1 and CDR2 (germline): MDHEN, SYDVKM. V lost 4 bases, J lost 0 bases, and 14 bases lay in between. CDR3 sequence reads: CASSYTGFTSTDTQYF. The CDR3 coding sequence is TGTGCCAGCAGTTACACAGGTTTCACTAGCACAGATACGCAGTATTTT.

CDR3 in amino acids: CAISDLRTGLNSPLHF. CDR3 nucleotides: TGTGCCATCAGTGACCTTCGGACAGGCCTGAATTCACCCCTCCACTTT. The chain employs TRBV10-3 and TRBJ1-6; 7 nucleotides align to TRBD1. J was trimmed by 7 bases and V by 3 bases; bases with no gene match: 9. The CDR3 runs to 16 residues. Per the germline V gene, CDR1 is ENHRY and CDR2 is SYGVKD.